This T cell receptor (beta chain) was captured in a study of blood T cell repertoires in COVID-19. As for the study in general: PBMCs, B-cell-depleted T cells, or T cells were the source of the cDNA or gDNA that made up the material.

There are 15 residues in the CDR3. The V gene's germline CDR1 is SGHTA and CDR2 FQGTGA. Trimming cost V 1 base and J 8 bases, with 12 bases left between them. As handled by the study authors: Estimated nucleated cell counts came from reference gene primer amplification. Profiled with immunoSEQ multiplex PCR; TCRdb holds only in-frame clones, not every one. V, J and clone size reflect that table, while D and trimming were determined from the DNA. This table has about 83,000 clones, around 88% appearing once. The genes are TRBV7-3 and TRBJ1-6; TRBD1 might be the D (5 bases). The TCR was taken from a man aged 60 to 75 with acute or convalescent COVID-19. Material for sequencing was peripheral blood. The CDR3 DNA follows: TGTGCCAGCAGCTTAAGCAGGGCTTCGGATTCACCCCTCCACTTT. This gives the protein CASSLSRASDSPLHF.